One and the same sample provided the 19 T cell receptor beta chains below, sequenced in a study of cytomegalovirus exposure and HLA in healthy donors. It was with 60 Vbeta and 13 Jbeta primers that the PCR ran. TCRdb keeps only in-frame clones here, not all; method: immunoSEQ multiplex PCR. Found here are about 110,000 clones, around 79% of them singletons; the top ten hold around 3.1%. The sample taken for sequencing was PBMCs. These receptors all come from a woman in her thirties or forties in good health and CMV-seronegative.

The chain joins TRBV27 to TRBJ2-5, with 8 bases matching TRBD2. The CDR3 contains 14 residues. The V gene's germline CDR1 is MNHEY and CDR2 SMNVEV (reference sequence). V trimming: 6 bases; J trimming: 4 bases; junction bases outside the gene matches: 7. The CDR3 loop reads CASSQGLESETQYF. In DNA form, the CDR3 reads TGTGCCAGCAGCCAGGGACTAGAGTCAGAGACCCAGTACTTC.

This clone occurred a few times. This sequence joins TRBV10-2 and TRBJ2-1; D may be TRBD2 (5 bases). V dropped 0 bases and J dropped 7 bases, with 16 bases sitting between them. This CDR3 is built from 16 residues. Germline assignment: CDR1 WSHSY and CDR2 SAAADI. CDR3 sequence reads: CASSESPGTRRNEQFF. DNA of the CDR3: TGCGCCAGCAGTGAGTCGCCGGGAACGAGGCGGAATGAGCAGTTCTTC.

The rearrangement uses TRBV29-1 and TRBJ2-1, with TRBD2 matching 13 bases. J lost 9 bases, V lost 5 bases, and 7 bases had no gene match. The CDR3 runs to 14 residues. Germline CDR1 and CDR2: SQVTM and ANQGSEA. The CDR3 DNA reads TGCAGCGTTTTATGGACTAGCGGGAGCGGTGAGCAGTTCTTC. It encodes CSVLWTSGSGEQFF.

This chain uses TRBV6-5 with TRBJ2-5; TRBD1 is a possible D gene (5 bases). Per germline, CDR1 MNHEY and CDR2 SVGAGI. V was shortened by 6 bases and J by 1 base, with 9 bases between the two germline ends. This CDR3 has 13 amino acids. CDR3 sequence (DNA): TGTGCCAGCAGCAGACAGCTCCAAGAGACCCAGTACTTC. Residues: CASSRQLQETQYF.

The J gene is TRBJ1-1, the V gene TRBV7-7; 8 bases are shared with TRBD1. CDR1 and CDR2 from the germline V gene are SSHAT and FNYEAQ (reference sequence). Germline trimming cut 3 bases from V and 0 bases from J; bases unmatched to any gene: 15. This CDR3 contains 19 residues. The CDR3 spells CASSFCEDRERGLNTEAFF. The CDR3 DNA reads TGTGCCAGCAGCTTTTGTGAGGACAGGGAACGGGGCTTGAACACTGAAGCTTTCTTT.

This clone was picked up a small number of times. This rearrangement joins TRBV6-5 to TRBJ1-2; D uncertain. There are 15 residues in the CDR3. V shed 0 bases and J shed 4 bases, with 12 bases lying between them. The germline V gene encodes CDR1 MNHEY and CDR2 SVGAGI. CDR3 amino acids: CASSYSGAGSYGYTF. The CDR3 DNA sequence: TGTGCCAGCAGTTACTCGGGCGCTGGGAGCTATGGCTACACCTTC.

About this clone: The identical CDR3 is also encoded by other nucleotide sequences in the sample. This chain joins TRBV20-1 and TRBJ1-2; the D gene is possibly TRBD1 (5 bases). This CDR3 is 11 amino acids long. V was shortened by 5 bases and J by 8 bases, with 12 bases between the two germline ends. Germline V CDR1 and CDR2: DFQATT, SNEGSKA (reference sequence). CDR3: CSARDRVGYTF. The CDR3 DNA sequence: TGCAGTGCTCGCGACAGAGTGGGCTACACCTTC.

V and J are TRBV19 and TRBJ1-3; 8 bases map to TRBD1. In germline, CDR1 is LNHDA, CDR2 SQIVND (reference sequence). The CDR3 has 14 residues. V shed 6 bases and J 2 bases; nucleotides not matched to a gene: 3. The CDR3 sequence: CASRNRGTGNTIYF. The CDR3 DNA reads TGTGCCAGTAGGAACAGGGGGACTGGAAACACCATATATTTT.

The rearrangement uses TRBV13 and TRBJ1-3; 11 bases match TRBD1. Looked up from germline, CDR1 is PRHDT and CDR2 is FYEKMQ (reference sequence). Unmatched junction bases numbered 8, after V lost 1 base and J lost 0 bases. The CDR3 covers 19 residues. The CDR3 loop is CASSLVGTGGFSSGNTIYF. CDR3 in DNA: TGTGCCAGCAGCTTAGTCGGGACAGGGGGATTCAGCTCTGGAAACACCATATATTTT.

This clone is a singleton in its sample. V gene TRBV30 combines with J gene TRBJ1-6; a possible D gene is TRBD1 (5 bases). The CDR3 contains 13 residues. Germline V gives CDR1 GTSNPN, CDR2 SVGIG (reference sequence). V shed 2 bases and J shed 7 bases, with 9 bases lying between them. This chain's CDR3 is CAWSPQENSPLHF. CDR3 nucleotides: TGTGCCTGGAGTCCACAGGAAAATTCACCCCTCCACTTT.

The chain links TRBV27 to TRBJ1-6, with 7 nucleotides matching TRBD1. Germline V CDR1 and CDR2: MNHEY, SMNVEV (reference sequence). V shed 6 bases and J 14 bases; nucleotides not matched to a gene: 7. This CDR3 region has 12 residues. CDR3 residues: CASSDRETSLHF. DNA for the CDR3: TGTGCCAGCAGCGACAGGGAGACGTCCCTCCACTTT.

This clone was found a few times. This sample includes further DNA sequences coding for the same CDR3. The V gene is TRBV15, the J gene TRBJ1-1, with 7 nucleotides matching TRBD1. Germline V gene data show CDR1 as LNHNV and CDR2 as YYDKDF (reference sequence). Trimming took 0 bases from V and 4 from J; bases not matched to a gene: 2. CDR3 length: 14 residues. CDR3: CATSRDGTVTEAFF. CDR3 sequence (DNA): TGTGCCACCAGCAGAGATGGGACAGTCACTGAAGCTTTCTTT.

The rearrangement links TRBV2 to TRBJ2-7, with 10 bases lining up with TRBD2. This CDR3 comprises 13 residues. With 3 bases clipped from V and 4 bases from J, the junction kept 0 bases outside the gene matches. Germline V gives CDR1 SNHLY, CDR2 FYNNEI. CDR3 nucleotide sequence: TGTGCCAGCAGTGATAGCGGGAGGTACGAGCAGTACTTC. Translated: CASSDSGRYEQYF.

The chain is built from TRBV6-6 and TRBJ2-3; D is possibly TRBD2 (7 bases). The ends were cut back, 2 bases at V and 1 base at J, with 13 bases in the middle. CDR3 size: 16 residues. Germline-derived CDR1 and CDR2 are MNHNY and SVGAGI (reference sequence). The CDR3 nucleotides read TGTGCCAGCAGTTACATAGTAGGGGGGGGCACAGATACGCAGTATTTT. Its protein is CASSYIVGGGTDTQYF.

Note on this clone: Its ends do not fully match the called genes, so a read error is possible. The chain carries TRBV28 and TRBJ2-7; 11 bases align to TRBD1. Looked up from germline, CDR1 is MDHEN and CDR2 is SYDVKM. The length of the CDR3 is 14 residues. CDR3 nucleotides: TGTGCCAGCAGTTTAGGGGGGACAGGGGGGGAGCGGTACTTC. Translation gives CASSLGGTGGERYF.

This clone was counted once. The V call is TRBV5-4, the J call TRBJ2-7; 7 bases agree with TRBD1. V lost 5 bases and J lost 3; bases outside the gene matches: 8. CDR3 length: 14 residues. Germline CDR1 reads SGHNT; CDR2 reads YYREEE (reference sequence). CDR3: CASSRGQSIYEQYF. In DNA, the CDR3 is TGTGCCAGCAGTCGGGGACAGTCCATCTACGAGCAGTACTTC.

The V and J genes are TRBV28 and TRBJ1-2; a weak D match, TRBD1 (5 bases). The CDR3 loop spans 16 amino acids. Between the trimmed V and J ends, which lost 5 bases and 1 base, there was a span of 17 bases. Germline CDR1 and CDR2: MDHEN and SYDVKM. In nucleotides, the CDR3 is TGTGCCAGCAGTCCTGTAAACAGGCTTAATAACTATGGCTACACCTTC. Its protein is CASSPVNRLNNYGYTF.

Written as DNA, the CDR3 is TGTGCCAGCACCCCCGGGAGGGCAGGCAACTATGGCTACACCTTC. Protein: CASTPGRAGNYGYTF. V is TRBV28 and J is TRBJ1-2; D gene uncertain. This CDR3 is 15 amino acids long. Trimming took off 7 bases at V and 2 bases at J, with 17 bases between the two ends. Germline CDR1 is MDHEN and CDR2 is SYDVKM.

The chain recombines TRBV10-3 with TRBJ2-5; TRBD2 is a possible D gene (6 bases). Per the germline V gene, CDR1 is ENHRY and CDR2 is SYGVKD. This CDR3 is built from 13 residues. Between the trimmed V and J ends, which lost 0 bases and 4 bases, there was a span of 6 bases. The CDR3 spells CAISESAGETQYF. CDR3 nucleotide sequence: TGTGCCATCAGTGAGTCAGCGGGAGAGACCCAGTACTTC.